This T cell receptor (beta chain) was captured in a study of blood T cell repertoires in COVID-19. The wider study: In each case, the material was cDNA or gDNA derived from T cells, B-cell-depleted T cells, or PBMCs.

Repertoires were generated with immunoSEQ multiplex PCR, while TCRdb's copy carries only in-frame clones and drops some. This repertoire shows about 190,000 clones, 90% found once; its top ten account for around 0.63%. Trimming at V came to 1 base and at J to 3 bases, leaving 3 bases not matched to a gene. The germline CDR1 and CDR2 sequences are SGHTA and FQGNSA. The CDR3 is made up of 15 amino acids. This clonotype was obtained from a man aged 45-65 years with acute or convalescent COVID-19. The specimen was peripheral blood. The rearrangement joins TRBV7-2 to TRBJ2-7; 10 bases fit TRBD2. CDR3 in amino acids: CASSLDTSGIYEQYF. The DNA for the CDR3 is TGTGCCAGCAGCTTAGACACTAGCGGGATCTACGAGCAGTACTTC.